The clone carrying this T cell receptor beta chain has a single count. The antigen is not known. The immunoSEQ assay was version 4, run in survey mode. Some clones are missing from TCRdb's copy, which holds only in-frame ones; the method was immunoSEQ multiplex PCR. The sample lists tens of thousands of clones, approximately 75% occurring once. The stimulus was an HIV-1 Gag 15-mer peptide pool, about 1 ug/peptide/mL. Sorted nonresponding memory CD4+ T cells were CD40L-negative, CD69-negative, CD45RO-high. Inclusion required CMV-positive serology and CD4+ counts above 400 cells/uL. This entry comes from a study of persistence of HIV-infected CD4 T cells. Study summary: Median time on suppressive ART was approximately eight years.

Trimming stripped 6 bases from V and 9 bases from J, with 14 bases between. The germline V gene encodes CDR1 SEHNR and CDR2 FQNEAQ (reference sequence). This CDR3 comprises 12 residues. The sequence was collected from an adult man with HIV who was CMV-seropositive. The sample consisted of CD4+ T cells sorted from PBMCs after roughly 20-hour stimulation, taken from a patient who received antiretroviral therapy. The chain combines TRBV7-9 with TRBJ1-1; D call uncertain. The CDR3 here is CASSPDETKAFF. CDR3 nucleotides: TGTGCCAGCAGTCCTGACGAGACTAAAGCTTTCTTT.